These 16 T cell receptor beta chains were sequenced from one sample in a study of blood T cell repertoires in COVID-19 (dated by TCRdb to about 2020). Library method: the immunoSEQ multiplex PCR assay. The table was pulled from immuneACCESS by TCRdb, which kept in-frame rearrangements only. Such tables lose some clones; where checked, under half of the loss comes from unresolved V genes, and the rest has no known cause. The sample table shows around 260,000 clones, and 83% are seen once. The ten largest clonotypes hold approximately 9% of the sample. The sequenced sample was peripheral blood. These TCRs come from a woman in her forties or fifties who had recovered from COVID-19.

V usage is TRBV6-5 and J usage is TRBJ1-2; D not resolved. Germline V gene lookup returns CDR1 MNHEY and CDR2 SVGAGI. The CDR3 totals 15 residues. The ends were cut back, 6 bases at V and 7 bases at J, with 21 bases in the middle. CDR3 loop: CASSRTSDGMLGYTF. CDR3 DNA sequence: TGTGCCAGCAGCAGAACTTCCGACGGGATGCTTGGCTACACCTTC.

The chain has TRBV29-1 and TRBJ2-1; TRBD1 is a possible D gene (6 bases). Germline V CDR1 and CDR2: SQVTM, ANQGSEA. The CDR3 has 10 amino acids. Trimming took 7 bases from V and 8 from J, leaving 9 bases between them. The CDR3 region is CSGGQDEQFF. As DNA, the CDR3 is TGCAGCGGGGGGCAGGATGAGCAGTTCTTC.

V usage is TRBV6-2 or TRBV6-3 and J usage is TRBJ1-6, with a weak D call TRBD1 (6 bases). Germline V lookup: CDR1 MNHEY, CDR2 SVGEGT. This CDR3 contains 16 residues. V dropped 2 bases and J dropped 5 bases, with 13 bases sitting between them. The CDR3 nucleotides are TGTGCCAGCAGTTACCCGTCAGGGGCCGATAATTCACCCCTCCACTTT. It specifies CASSYPSGADNSPLHF.

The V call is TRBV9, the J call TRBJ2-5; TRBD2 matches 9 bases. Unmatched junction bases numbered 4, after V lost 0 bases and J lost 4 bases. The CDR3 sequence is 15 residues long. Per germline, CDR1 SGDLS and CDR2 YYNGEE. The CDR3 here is CASSVGGSGRETQYF. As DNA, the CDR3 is TGTGCCAGCAGCGTAGGGGGTAGCGGGAGAGAGACCCAGTACTTC.

The CDR3 region has the DNA TGTGCCAGCAGTTTATTGCAGGCTGGGGCTTTCTTT. This encodes CASSLLQAGAFF. The chain recombines TRBV12-3 or TRBV12-4 with TRBJ1-1; unclear D gene. This CDR3 has 12 amino acids. V was cut by 2 bases and J by 11 bases, with 12 bases left in between.

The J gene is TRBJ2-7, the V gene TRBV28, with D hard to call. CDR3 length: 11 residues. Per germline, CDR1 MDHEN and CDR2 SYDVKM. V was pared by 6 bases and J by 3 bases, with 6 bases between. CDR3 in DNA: TGTGCCAGCAGACAAGACTACGAGCAGTACTTC. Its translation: CASRQDYEQYF.

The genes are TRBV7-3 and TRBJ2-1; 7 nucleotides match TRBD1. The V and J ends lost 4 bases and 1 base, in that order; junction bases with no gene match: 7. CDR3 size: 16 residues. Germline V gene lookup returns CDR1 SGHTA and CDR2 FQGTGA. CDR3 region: CASSSRTGNSYNEQFF. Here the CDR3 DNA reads TGTGCCAGCAGCTCAAGGACAGGAAATTCCTACAATGAGCAGTTCTTC.

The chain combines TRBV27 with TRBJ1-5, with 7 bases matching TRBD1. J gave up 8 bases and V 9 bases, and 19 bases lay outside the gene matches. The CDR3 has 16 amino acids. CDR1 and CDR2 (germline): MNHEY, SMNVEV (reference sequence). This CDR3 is CASHHRGGVGEEPQHF. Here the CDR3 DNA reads TGTGCCAGTCACCACAGGGGTGGGGTCGGAGAAGAGCCCCAGCATTTT.

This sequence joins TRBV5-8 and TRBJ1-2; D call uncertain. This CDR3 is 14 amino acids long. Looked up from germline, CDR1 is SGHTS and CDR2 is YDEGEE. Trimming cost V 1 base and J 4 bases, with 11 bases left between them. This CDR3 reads CASSLLGSRYGYTF. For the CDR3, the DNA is TGTGCCAGCAGCTTGTTGGGGAGTCGCTATGGCTACACCTTC.

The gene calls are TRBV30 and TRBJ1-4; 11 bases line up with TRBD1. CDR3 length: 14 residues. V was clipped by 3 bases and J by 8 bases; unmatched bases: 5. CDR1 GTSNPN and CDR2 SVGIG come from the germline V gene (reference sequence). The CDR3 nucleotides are TGTGCCTGGAGGGGACAGGGGGGAAACGAAAAACTGTTTTTT. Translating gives CAWRGQGGNEKLFF.

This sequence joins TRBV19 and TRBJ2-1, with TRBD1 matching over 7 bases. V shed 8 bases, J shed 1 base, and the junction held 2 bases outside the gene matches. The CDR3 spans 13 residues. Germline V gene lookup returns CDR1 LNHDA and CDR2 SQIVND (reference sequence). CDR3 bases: TGTGCCAGTTCGACAGGGTCCTACAATGAGCAGTTCTTC. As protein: CASSTGSYNEQFF.

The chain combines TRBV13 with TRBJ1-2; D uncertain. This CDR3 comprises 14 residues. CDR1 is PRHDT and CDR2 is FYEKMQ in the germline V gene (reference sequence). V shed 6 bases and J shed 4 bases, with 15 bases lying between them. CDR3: CASRSGGASYGYTF. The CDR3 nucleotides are TGTGCCAGCAGGAGCGGTGGAGCATCCTATGGCTACACCTTC. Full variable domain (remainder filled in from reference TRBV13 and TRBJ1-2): AAGVIQSPRHLIKEKRETATLKCYPIPRHDTVYWYQQGPGQDPQFLISFYEKMQSDKGSIPDRFSAQQFSDYHSELNMSSLELGDSALYFCASRSGGASYGYTFGSGTRLTVV.

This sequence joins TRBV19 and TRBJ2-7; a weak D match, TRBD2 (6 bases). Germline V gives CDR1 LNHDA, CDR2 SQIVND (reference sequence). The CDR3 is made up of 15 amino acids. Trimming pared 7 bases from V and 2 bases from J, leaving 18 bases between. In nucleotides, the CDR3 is TGTGCCAGTAAAGGAGGGCCTGGGATGACCTACGAGCAGTACTTC. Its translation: CASKGGPGMTYEQYF.

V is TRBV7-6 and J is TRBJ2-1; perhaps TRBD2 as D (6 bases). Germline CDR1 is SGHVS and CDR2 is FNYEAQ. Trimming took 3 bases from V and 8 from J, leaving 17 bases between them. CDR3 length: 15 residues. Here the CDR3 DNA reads TGTGCCAGCAGCTTTAGCGGAGCCGCAAAGGATGAGCAGTTCTTC. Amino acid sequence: CASSFSGAAKDEQFF.

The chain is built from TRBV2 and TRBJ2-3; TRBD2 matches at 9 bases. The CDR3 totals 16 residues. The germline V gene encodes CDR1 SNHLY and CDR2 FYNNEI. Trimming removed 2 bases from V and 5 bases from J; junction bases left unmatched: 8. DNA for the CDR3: TGTGCCAGCAGTGAAAGGCTAGCGGGGTCTTTAGATACGCAGTATTTT. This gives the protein CASSERLAGSLDTQYF.

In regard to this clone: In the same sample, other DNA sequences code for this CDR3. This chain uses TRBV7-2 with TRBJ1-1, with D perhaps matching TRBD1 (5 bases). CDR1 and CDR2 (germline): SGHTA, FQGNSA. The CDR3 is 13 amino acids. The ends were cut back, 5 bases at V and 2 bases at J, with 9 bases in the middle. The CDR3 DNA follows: TGTGCCAGCAGCCCGCAGGGAAACACTGAAGCTTTCTTT. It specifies CASSPQGNTEAFF.